This entry lists 21 T cell receptor beta chains sequenced from one sample in a study of cytomegalovirus exposure and HLA in healthy donors. With 60 Vbeta and 13 Jbeta primers, the PCR was carried out. Here immunoSEQ multiplex PCR was the method, and the copy in TCRdb shows in-frame clones only, minus some. The table includes about 130,000 clones, about 85% detected once. The sequencing input was PBMCs. The source is a man aged 18 to 29 in good health and CMV-seropositive.

The chain has TRBV25-1 and TRBJ2-7, with 8 bases aligning to TRBD2. V was pared by 2 bases and J by 6 bases, with 12 bases of the junction left unmatched. This CDR3 region has 16 residues. Germline CDR1 reads MGHDK; CDR2 reads SYGVNS. The CDR3 nucleotides are TGTGCCAGCAGTGAACACAGGGCTAGCGGGTACACCGAGCAGTACTTC. It translates to CASSEHRASGYTEQYF.

A single count supports this clone. This chain uses TRBV9 with TRBJ2-3; weak D call: TRBD1 (6 bases). Between the trimmed V and J ends, which lost 3 bases and 2 bases, there was a span of 16 bases. The CDR3 extends over 16 amino acids. Germline CDR1 reads SGDLS; CDR2 reads YYNGEE. CDR3 DNA: TGTGCCAGCAGCGCGGTGGGACATGGTTACACAGATACGCAGTATTTT. Protein: CASSAVGHGYTDTQYF. Filled out from reference TRBV9 and TRBJ2-3, the complete variable domain reads DSGVTQTPKHLITATGQRVTLRCSPRSGDLSVYWYQQSLDQGLQFLIQYYNGEERAKGNILERFSAQQFPDLHSELNLSSLELGDSALYFCASSAVGHGYTDTQYFGPGTRLTVL.

The chain links TRBV28 to TRBJ1-2; perhaps TRBD1 as D (6 bases). Germline values: CDR1 MDHEN, CDR2 SYDVKM. This CDR3 contains 12 residues. The V gene lost 7 bases and the J gene lost 7 bases, with 13 bases spanning the gap. CDR3 sequence: CASTGGGGGYTF. The CDR3 DNA reads as TGTGCCAGCACGGGGGGCGGAGGTGGCTACACCTTC.

This clone was seen a few times. The genes are TRBV4-3 and TRBJ2-7, with D hard to call. Trimming shortened V by 0 bases and J by 3 bases, and 6 bases separated the two germline ends. CDR3 length: 13 residues. The germline V gene encodes CDR1 LGHNA and CDR2 YSLEER. The CDR3 nucleotides read TGCGCCAGCAGCCAAGATTACGGCTACGAGCAGTACTTC. Protein: CASSQDYGYEQYF.

The rearrangement links TRBV7-2 to TRBJ1-6; 7 bases are a match to TRBD1. The V segment lost 5 bases and the J segment 4 bases; nucleotides outside the gene matches: 2. The CDR3 sequence is 14 residues long. Per germline, CDR1 SGHTA and CDR2 FQGNSA. Written as DNA, the CDR3 is TGTGCCAGCAGCCCAGGGGGTTATAATTCACCCCTCCACTTT. This codes for CASSPGGYNSPLHF.

The table lists this clone with a few counts. V is TRBV5-4 and J is TRBJ1-1; D is unresolved. Trimming cost V 5 bases and J 5 bases, with 16 bases left between them. Germline lookup yields CDR1 SGHNT and CDR2 YYREEE (reference sequence). The CDR3 runs 14 residues. CDR3 in DNA: TGTGCCAGCAGATACCGAGGGCGTGAGACTGAAGCTTTCTTT. Translation: CASRYRGRETEAFF.

This chain uses TRBV7-8 with TRBJ1-2; TRBD1 matches at 8 bases. Trimming at V came to 5 bases and at J to 8 bases, leaving 10 bases not matched to a gene. Per the germline V gene, CDR1 is SGHVS and CDR2 is FQNEAQ. This CDR3 contains 14 residues. The CDR3 is CASSKPGQVSGYTF. DNA for the CDR3: TGTGCCAGCAGCAAGCCGGGACAGGTGTCAGGCTACACCTTC.

This chain uses TRBV6-1 with TRBJ1-5, with TRBD1 identical over 7 bases. The germline V gene encodes CDR1 MNHNS and CDR2 SASEGT. This CDR3 spans 15 amino acids. Trimming removed 5 bases from V and 4 bases from J; junction bases left unmatched: 8. The CDR3 bases are TGTGCCAGCAGTTGGGACAGAGGGAGGAATCAGCCCCAGCATTTT. The encoded protein is CASSWDRGRNQPQHF.

V gene TRBV5-6 combines with J gene TRBJ2-7; 7 nucleotides line up with TRBD1. With 3 bases clipped from V and 3 bases from J, the junction kept 6 bases outside the gene matches. Germline values: CDR1 SGHDT, CDR2 YYEEEE. This CDR3 comprises 14 residues. DNA of the CDR3: TGTGCCAGCAGCTCCACAGGGGAAGTCTACGAGCAGTACTTC. This encodes CASSSTGEVYEQYF.

This chain joins TRBV6-1 and TRBJ2-7; the D gene is possibly TRBD1 (7 bases). Germline CDR1 and CDR2: MNHNS and SASEGT. CDR3 length: 13 residues. V lost 5 bases and J lost 9, with 17 bases in between. CDR3 residues: CASSIQGGRVQYF. CDR3 DNA sequence: TGTGCCAGCAGTATCCAGGGGGGCAGGGTGCAGTACTTC.

The chain is built from TRBV7-9 and TRBJ2-7, with a possible D match to TRBD2 (6 bases). Germline CDR1 is SEHNR and CDR2 is FQNEAQ (reference sequence). Deletions cut 2 bases from V and 8 bases from J, with 19 bases between. This CDR3 comprises 15 residues. The CDR3 loop is CASSLSRESIGKQYF. The CDR3, as DNA: TGTGCCAGCAGCTTAAGCCGGGAGTCGATTGGTAAGCAGTACTTC.

This clone has just one count. V is TRBV5-1 and J is TRBJ1-1; TRBD1 matches at 7 bases. V was pared by 4 bases and J by 5 bases, with 11 bases of the junction left unmatched. The CDR3 has 15 residues. Per germline, CDR1 SGHRS and CDR2 YFSETQ. CDR3 loop: CASSPRTGQDTEAFF. The CDR3 DNA is TGCGCCAGCAGCCCCCGGACAGGCCAGGATACTGAAGCTTTCTTT.

Only one count was recorded for this clone. The chain uses TRBV7-6 and TRBJ2-7; 8 nucleotides align to TRBD1. The length of the CDR3 is 15 residues. The trim removed 4 bases at V and 6 bases at J, leaving 11 bases unmatched. CDR1 is SGHVS, CDR2 FNYEAQ, per germline. CDR3 protein: CASSSPLGQGGEQYF. The CDR3 DNA reads TGTGCCAGCAGCTCCCCCCTCGGACAGGGAGGCGAGCAGTACTTC. Full variable domain (missing parts from reference TRBV7-6 and TRBJ2-7): GAGVSQSPRYKVTKRGQDVALRCDPISGHVSLYWYRQALGQGPEFLTYFNYEAQQDKSGLPNDRFSAERPEGSISTLTIQRTEQRDSAMYRCASSSPLGQGGEQYFGPGTRLTVT.

The gene calls are TRBV13 and TRBJ2-5; 9 bases are a match to TRBD1. There are 14 residues in the CDR3. The germline CDR1 and CDR2 sequences are PRHDT and FYEKMQ (reference sequence). Unmatched junction bases numbered 11, after V lost 4 bases and J lost 11 bases. The DNA of the CDR3 is TGTGCCAGCAGCTCGGGACAGGGTCTCTACGAACAGTACTTC. Translation: CASSSGQGLYEQYF.

This sequence joins TRBV2 and TRBJ2-6, with 7 bases fitting TRBD1. The CDR3 length is 14 residues. Germline V gene sequence: CDR1 SNHLY, CDR2 FYNNEI. V trimming: 5 bases; J trimming: 3 bases; junction bases outside the gene matches: 1. In DNA, the CDR3 is TGTGCCAGCAGTACAGGGGTTGGGGCCAACGTCCTGACTTTC. Translated, it gives CASSTGVGANVLTF.

V gene TRBV27 combines with J gene TRBJ1-2; 7 positions agree with TRBD1. Germline CDR1 MNHEY, CDR2 SMNVEV (reference sequence). The CDR3 runs to 14 residues. J gave up 4 bases and V 3 bases, and 5 bases lay outside the gene matches. The CDR3 DNA reads TGTGCCAGCAGTTTTAACAGGGGAGGCTATGGCTACACCTTC. This sequence encodes CASSFNRGGYGYTF.

V and J are TRBV27 and TRBJ1-4; D gene uncertain. V lost 4 bases to trimming and J lost 5 bases, with 8 bases between them. Germline CDR1 and CDR2: MNHEY and SMNVEV (reference sequence). This CDR3 comprises 13 residues. The CDR3 here is CASSYLRNEKLFF. Written as DNA, the CDR3 is TGTGCCAGCAGTTATCTGAGAAATGAAAAACTGTTTTTT.

This clone came up a few times. The chain employs TRBV27 and TRBJ2-7; 14 bases map to TRBD2. Germline V gene sequence: CDR1 MNHEY, CDR2 SMNVEV (reference sequence). The CDR3 consists of 16 residues. Germline trimming cut 5 bases from V and 6 bases from J; bases unmatched to any gene: 9. In DNA, the CDR3 is TGTGCCAGCAGTCCATACCCCGGGACTAGCGGGGGCGAGCAGTACTTC. This translates into CASSPYPGTSGGEQYF.

In this sample, this clone turned up a few times. CDR3 residues: CASSPRDRGLNTGELFF. DNA for the CDR3: TGTGCCAGCAGCCCCCGGGACAGGGGGCTGAACACCGGGGAGCTGTTTTTT. The rearrangement joins TRBV5-4 to TRBJ2-2; 12 nucleotides line up with TRBD1. Germline loops: CDR1 SGHNT, CDR2 YYREEE (reference sequence). V gave up 4 bases and J gave up 1 base; unmatched junction bases: 5. The CDR3 length is 17 residues.

The V and J genes are TRBV4-1 and TRBJ2-7; 9 nucleotides align to TRBD1. The germline V gene has CDR1 MGHRA and CDR2 YSYEKL. CDR3 length: 15 residues. Trimming cost V 0 bases and J 4 bases; bases outside gene matches: 4. CDR3 bases: TGCGCCAGCAGCCAAGAAGGGACAGGGTTTTACGAGCAGTACTTC. Protein product: CASSQEGTGFYEQYF.

The genes are TRBV30 and TRBJ1-6, with D perhaps TRBD1 (6 bases). The CDR3 totals 13 residues. Germline CDR1 GTSNPN, CDR2 SVGIG (reference sequence). The V gene lost 1 base and the J gene lost 8 bases, with 9 bases spanning the gap. CDR3: CAWSGTEYSPLHF. DNA for the CDR3: TGTGCCTGGAGTGGGACAGAGTATTCACCCCTCCACTTT. Variable domain in full (rest from reference TRBV30 and TRBJ1-6): SQTIHQWPATLVQPVGSPLSLECTVEGTSNPNLYWYRQAAGRGLQLLFYSVGIGQISSEVPQNLSASRPQDRQFILSSKKLLLSDSGFYLCAWSGTEYSPLHFGNGTRLTVT.